These 11 T cell receptor beta chains share one sample of origin, sequenced in a study of cytomegalovirus exposure and HLA in healthy donors. Researchers ran the PCR with 60 Vbeta and 13 Jbeta primers. The table came from immunoSEQ multiplex PCR; TCRdb's copy has only in-frame clones and leaves some out. The table lists approximately 110,000 clones, roughly three quarters of them singletons. Sequenced sample: PBMCs. Every receptor here comes from a woman younger than 35 in good health and CMV-seropositive.

V gene TRBV6-5 combines with J gene TRBJ2-3; TRBD2 matches 8 bases. The CDR3 extends over 15 amino acids. In germline, CDR1 is MNHEY, CDR2 SVGAGI. The junction had 13 bases not matched to a gene; V was cut back by 10 bases and J by 4 bases. The CDR3, as DNA: TGTGCCAACACCCAGAAGACTAGCGAGGCAGATACGCAGTATTTT. It specifies CANTQKTSEADTQYF.

The rearrangement uses TRBV5-1 and TRBJ1-2; 9 bases agree with TRBD1. This CDR3 region has 15 residues. V trimming: 3 bases; J trimming: 8 bases; junction bases outside the gene matches: 11. CDR1 is SGHRS and CDR2 is YFSETQ in the germline V gene. The CDR3 loop is CASSSTGQGSEGYTF. DNA for the CDR3: TGCGCCAGCAGCTCGACTGGACAGGGGTCTGAGGGCTACACCTTC.

This clone was detected a few times. CDR3 nucleotide sequence: TGTGCCAGCAGCGGGACAGGTGATCAGCCCCAGCATTTT. Its translation: CASSGTGDQPQHF. The chain joins TRBV27 to TRBJ1-5; 8 bases are shared with TRBD1. After removal of 6 bases from V and 5 bases from J, the junction contained 3 bases not matched to a gene. Germline V gene sequence: CDR1 MNHEY, CDR2 SMNVEV (reference sequence). The CDR3 is 13 amino acids.

A few counts support this clone. The rearrangement links TRBV30 to TRBJ2-3; 9 bases are a match to TRBD2. Trimming removed 5 bases from V and 2 bases from J; junction bases left unmatched: 11. From germline, CDR1 is GTSNPN and CDR2 SVGIG (reference sequence). The CDR3 is made up of 16 amino acids. CDR3 DNA: TGTGCCTGGTTACGTTCGCTAGCGGGGTCCACAGATACGCAGTATTTT. Amino acid sequence: CAWLRSLAGSTDTQYF.

The chain joins TRBV6-1 to TRBJ1-2; D is unclear. Germline values: CDR1 MNHNS, CDR2 SASEGT. The germline V and J ends were trimmed by 7 bases and 3 bases, with 18 bases remaining between them. This CDR3 is built from 15 residues. CDR3 sequence reads: CASNQRGFLDYGYTF. The CDR3 region has the DNA TGTGCCAGCAACCAGCGGGGTTTTCTAGACTATGGCTACACCTTC.

As regards this clone: At one of its ends the junction is not consistent with the germline gene, which may arise from a read error. The rearrangement links TRBV29-1 to TRBJ1-5; 7 nucleotides align to TRBD1. The CDR3 length is 14 residues. Germline V gives CDR1 SQVTM, CDR2 ANQGSEA. The CDR3, as DNA: TGCAGCGTTGTCGCCGACAGGGCGCAATCAGCCCCAGCATTT. It translates to CSVVADRAQSAPAF. The full variable domain, in which reference TRBV29-1 and TRBJ1-5 provide the parts outside the CDR3, is SAVISQKPSRDICQRGTSLTIQCQVDSQVTMMFWYRQQPGQSLTLIATANQGSEATYESGFVIDKFPISRPNLTFSTLTVSNMSPEDSSIYLCSVVADRAQSAPAFGDGTRLSIL.

The rearrangement uses TRBV6-1 and TRBJ1-1, with TRBD1 matching over 9 bases. In germline, CDR1 is MNHNS, CDR2 SASEGT. V lost 6 bases to trimming and J lost 1 base; unmatched junction nucleotides: 6. The length of the CDR3 is 15 residues. The CDR3 bases are TGTGCCAGCAGGCACCGGGACAGGGAGAACACTGAAGCTTTCTTT. Its translation: CASRHRDRENTEAFF.

On this clone itself: At one boundary the junction diverges from the germline segment, which might be a read error. The gene calls are TRBV7-9 and TRBJ2-5; D remains unclear. There are 12 residues in the CDR3. Germline loops: CDR1 SEHNR, CDR2 FQNEAQ (reference sequence). DNA of the CDR3: TGTTCCAGCAGCCCCCCCAGGCAGACCCAGTACTTC. Its translation: CSSSPPRQTQYF.

The chain joins TRBV10-3 to TRBJ2-1; D is undetermined. Trimming took off 6 bases at V and 4 bases at J, with 16 bases between the two ends. The CDR3 has 15 residues. CDR1 is ENHRY and CDR2 is SYGVKD in the germline V gene. CDR3 nucleotides: TGTGCCATCAGGAACTCTAGAACCGGGTACAATGAGCAGTTCTTC. Protein product: CAIRNSRTGYNEQFF.

The chain has TRBV7-8 and TRBJ1-5, with a weak D call TRBD1 (6 bases). Germline CDR1 SGHVS, CDR2 FQNEAQ. Between the trimmed V and J ends, which lost 0 bases and 5 bases, there was a span of 11 bases. CDR3 size: 15 residues. CDR3 sequence reads: CASSLALSGDQPQHF. CDR3 DNA: TGTGCCAGCAGCTTAGCGCTATCAGGGGATCAGCCCCAGCATTTT.

The chain employs TRBV5-4 and TRBJ2-3; possible D gene TRBD1, 5 bases. Between the trimmed V and J ends, which lost 0 bases and 2 bases, there was a span of 10 bases. This CDR3 is built from 15 residues. Looked up from germline, CDR1 is SGHNT and CDR2 is YYREEE (reference sequence). CDR3 nucleotide sequence: TGTGCCAGCAGCTTGGACAGGACGTACACAGATACGCAGTATTTT. Encoded protein: CASSLDRTYTDTQYF.